Below, one T cell receptor beta chain is given with its context. The sample belongs to a study of CD8 T cells in Susac syndrome. Trimming cost V 5 bases and J 5 bases, with 13 bases left between them. Germline-derived CDR1 and CDR2 are LGHDT and YNNKEL (reference sequence). The CDR3 is 14 amino acids. Random-hexamer reverse transcription was applied to about 0.45 to 1 ug RNA. In TCRdb, the immunoSEQ multiplex PCR reads were re-called with MiXCR into one record per CDR3 protein. The sample has about 100,000 distinct CDR3 sequences, about 95% seen once. This chain uses TRBV3-1 with TRBJ2-4; D remains unclear. The clonotype was recovered from a human donor with Susac syndrome. Material for sequencing was CD8+ T cells from PBMCs. As DNA, the CDR3 is TGTGCCAGCAGCTCCTTAGTTGGCGAAAACATTCAGTACTTC. Translating gives CASSSLVGENIQYF.